A selection of T cell receptor beta chains follows, all from one sample in a study of blood T cell repertoires in COVID-19. TCRdb's copy holds only in-frame clones and misses some; the assay was immunoSEQ multiplex PCR. Of 250,000 or so clones listed, 85% to 90% are singletons. Source material: peripheral blood. The source is an older woman with COVID-19, enrolled during active disease. Each CDR3 is given with its conserved first and last residue. Fields, in order: clone size, D gene, V gene, J gene, CDR3 protein, CDR3 DNA. D genes are given only for firm matches. Part of the rows lack a size; the others show once, few, many or a class for expanded clones.

>.|TRBD1|TRBV5-1|TRBJ1-5
CASSLQGDQPQHF
TGCGCCAGCAGCCTACAGGGGGATCAGCCCCAGCATTTT
>.|.|TRBV5-1|TRBJ1-4
CASSRDYATNEKLFF
TGCGCCAGCAGTCGGGATTACGCAACTAATGAAAAACTGTTTTTT
>.|.|TRBV28|TRBJ1-2
CASSYRRAPSGYTF
TGTGCCAGCAGTTACAGGAGGGCGCCCTCCGGCTACACCTTC
>.|TRBD2|TRBV5-1|TRBJ2-3
CASSFGPSGSTDTQYF
TGCGCCAGCAGCTTTGGGCCTAGCGGTAGCACAGATACGCAGTATTTT
>.|.|TRBV21-1|TRBJ2-2
CASNRRNTGELFF
TGTGCCAGCAACCGGAGAAACACCGGGGAGCTGTTTTTT
>.|.|TRBV27|TRBJ1-6
CASRQGMEESPLHF
TGTGCCAGCAGACAGGGTATGGAGGAGTCACCCCTCCACTTT
>few|.|TRBV20-1|TRBJ1-2
CSAGDRFYGYTF
TGCAGTGCTGGTGACAGGTTCTATGGCTACACCTTC
>.|TRBD2|TRBV13|TRBJ2-2
CASSSGLAGEAGELFF
TGTGCCAGCAGCTCGGGACTAGCGGGGGAGGCCGGGGAGCTGTTTTTT
>.|TRBD1|TRBV2|TRBJ2-7
CASRPALGQGTYEQYF
TGTGCCAGCAGGCCCGCTTTGGGACAGGGGACCTACGAGCAGTACTTC
>.|.|TRBV27|TRBJ2-1
CASSSAGTPYNEQFF
TGTGCCAGCAGTTCAGCCGGGACACCGTACAATGAGCAGTTCTTC
>.|.|TRBV27|TRBJ1-2
CASKEGIGYGYTF
TGTGCCAGCAAGGAGGGTATCGGATATGGCTACACCTTC
>.|.|TRBV6-5|TRBJ1-2
CASTPSGGGGYGYTF
TGTGCCAGCACCCCGTCGGGGGGTGGAGGCTATGGCTACACCTTC
>.|.|TRBV6-5|TRBJ1-2
CASSRGLRPYGYTF
TGTGCCAGCAGCCGGGGACTCCGACCCTATGGCTACACCTTC
>few|TRBD1|TRBV6-5|TRBJ1-2
CASSYSVRQGNYGYTF
TGTGCCAGCAGTTACTCGGTGCGACAGGGTAACTATGGCTACACCTTC
>.|.|TRBV5-1|TRBJ1-1
CASSFGSAPNTEAFF
TGCGCCAGCAGCTTCGGGTCGGCCCCTAACACTGAAGCTTTCTTT
>few|.|TRBV3-1/TRBV3-2|TRBJ1-1
CASSQDEASGMWTEAFF
TGTGCCAGCAGCCAAGATGAGGCCTCGGGTATGTGGACTGAAGCTTTCTTT
>.|.|TRBV4-3|TRBJ1-1
CASSQVAQGTEAFF
TGCGCCAGCAGCCAAGTGGCCCAGGGCACTGAAGCTTTCTTT
>.|.|TRBV7-6|TRBJ1-1
CASSPQPGTEAFF
TGTGCCAGCAGCCCCCAGCCGGGGACTGAAGCTTTCTTT
>.|TRBD1|TRBV5-8|TRBJ1-4
CASSLGTGPENEKLFF
TGTGCCAGCAGCTTGGGGACAGGCCCGGAGAATGAAAAACTGTTTTTT
>.|TRBD1|TRBV6-5|TRBJ1-1
CASSYSLRGRTEAFF
TGTGCCAGCAGTTACTCGTTAAGGGGGCGAACTGAAGCTTTCTTT
>.|.|TRBV5-1|TRBJ2-1
CASSSDTGTGIFNEQFF
TGCGCCAGCAGCTCGGATACAGGGACGGGGATTTTTAATGAGCAGTTCTTC
>.|TRBD1|TRBV5-4|TRBJ1-2
CASRTKRGDRESYGYTF
TGTGCCAGCAGAACTAAAAGAGGGGACAGGGAAAGCTATGGCTACACCTTC
>once|.|TRBV19|TRBJ1-2
CASTLNALDSYGYTF
TGTGCCAGTACCCTTAATGCCCTGGACAGCTATGGCTACACCTTC
>.|.|TRBV19|TRBJ2-3
CASSTPDRPDPTDTQYF
TGTGCCAGTAGTACCCCCGACAGGCCAGATCCCACAGATACGCAGTATTTT
>.|.|TRBV9|TRBJ1-1
CASSVVGGEAFF
TGTGCCAGCAGCGTAGTCGGGGGGGAGGCTTTCTTT
>.|TRBD1|TRBV4-1|TRBJ1-1
CASSRPTGSPEAFF
TGCGCCAGCAGCCGTCCGACAGGGTCGCCTGAAGCTTTCTTT
>.|TRBD1|TRBV6-5|TRBJ2-5
CASRGQGGQETQYF
TGTGCCAGCAGGGGACAGGGTGGTCAAGAGACCCAGTACTTC
>.|.|TRBV5-5|TRBJ1-1
CASSLLEGSTEAFF
TGTGCCAGCAGCTTGTTGGAGGGTAGCACTGAAGCTTTCTTT
>.|.|TRBV9|TRBJ1-2
CASSTRPLDSYGYTF
TGTGCCAGCAGCACCCGGCCGCTAGACAGCTATGGCTACACCTTC
>.|.|TRBV5-1|TRBJ1-1
CASSLAAEVAEAFF
TGCGCCAGCAGCTTGGCGGCAGAGGTCGCTGAAGCTTTCTTT
>few|.|TRBV27|TRBJ1-6
CASSLSGRSAWTLHF
TGTGCCAGCAGTTTATCGGGCCGCTCGGCGTGGACCCTCCACTTT
>.|.|TRBV6-2/TRBV6-3|TRBJ2-7
CASSSPGWGDYEQYF
TGTGCCAGCAGTTCCCCGGGATGGGGGGACTACGAGCAGTACTTC
>.|TRBD2|TRBV7-2|TRBJ2-3
CASSLTSGADTQYF
TGTGCCAGCAGCTTAACTAGCGGGGCAGATACGCAGTATTTT
>.|.|TRBV19|TRBJ1-2
CASNSLGRIGYGYTF
TGTGCCAGTAATTCCCTAGGGAGGATCGGCTATGGCTACACCTTC
>once|.|TRBV6-5|TRBJ2-1
CASRKGLGFRNEQFF
TGTGCCAGCAGGAAGGGGCTCGGGTTTCGGAATGAGCAGTTCTTC
>.|.|TRBV27|TRBJ1-2
CASSPGMGSYGYTF
TGTGCCAGCAGCCCGGGAATGGGATCCTATGGCTACACCTTC
>.|.|TRBV5-4|TRBJ1-1
CASNDMVNTEAFF
TGTGCCAGCAACGACATGGTGAACACTGAAGCTTTCTTT
>.|TRBD2|TRBV9|TRBJ2-5
CASSVELAGIQETQYF
TGTGCCAGCAGCGTAGAACTAGCGGGGATCCAAGAGACCCAGTACTTC
>few|TRBD1|TRBV5-4|TRBJ1-5
CASSLDRASTTQHF
TGTGCCAGCAGCCTAGACAGGGCGTCTACGACCCAGCATTTT
>.|TRBD1|TRBV7-6|TRBJ1-1
CASSLLDRAGGEAFF
TGTGCCAGCAGCTTGCTAGACAGGGCAGGTGGCGAAGCTTTCTTT
>once|.|TRBV4-1|TRBJ1-5
CASSHGGQPQHF
TGCGCCAGCAGCCACGGGGGTCAGCCCCAGCATTTT
>.|.|TRBV5-1|TRBJ1-2
CASSATGSQNYGYTF
TGCGCCAGCAGCGCAACAGGGTCGCAAAACTATGGCTACACCTTC
>.|.|TRBV4-2|TRBJ1-4
CASTRTAATNEKLFF
TGTGCCAGCACCCGGACAGCTGCAACTAATGAAAAACTGTTTTTT
>few|.|TRBV5-5|TRBJ1-3
CASSLGISGNTIYF
TGTGCCAGCAGCTTGGGTATCTCTGGAAACACCATATATTTT
>.|.|TRBV4-3|TRBJ2-7
CASSQASQAYEQYF
TGCGCCAGCAGCCAAGCCTCGCAGGCCTACGAGCAGTACTTC
>.|.|TRBV4-2|TRBJ1-5
CASSQDLLGNQPQHF
TGTGCCAGCAGCCAAGACCTATTGGGCAATCAGCCCCAGCATTTT
>.|TRBD2|TRBV18|TRBJ2-2
CASSPPPAGGPAGELFF
TGTGCCAGCTCACCACCGCCAGCGGGGGGTCCGGCCGGGGAGCTGTTTTTT
>.|.|TRBV7-9|TRBJ1-2
CASSLVAGIGGYTF
TGTGCCAGCAGCTTAGTCGCAGGGATTGGTGGCTACACCTTC
>.|.|TRBV19|TRBJ1-5
CASNLDRSGQPQHF
TGTGCCAGTAACCTTGACCGATCGGGTCAGCCCCAGCATTTT
>.|.|TRBV10-2|TRBJ2-3
CASSATDTQYF
TGCGCCAGCAGTGCGACTGATACGCAGTATTTT
>.|.|TRBV3-1/TRBV3-2|TRBJ1-2
CASSQDLGFPYGYTF
TGTGCCAGCAGCCAAGATCTCGGGTTCCCATATGGCTACACCTTC
>.|.|TRBV7-2|TRBJ2-1
CASSPPLDLWSSYNEQFF
TGTGCCAGCAGCCCCCCCCTGGACTTATGGAGCTCCTACAATGAGCAGTTCTTC
>.|.|TRBV7-9|TRBJ2-3
CASSPKAAGDTQYF
TGTGCCAGCAGCCCAAAAGCCGCAGGGGATACGCAGTATTTT
>.|.|TRBV10-3|TRBJ2-3
CAISEPSLRKGSDTQYF
TGTGCCATCAGTGAGCCCTCTTTGAGGAAAGGATCAGATACGCAGTATTTT
>.|.|TRBV4-2|TRBJ2-7
CASSQVLGGREQYF
TGTGCCAGCAGCCAAGTTCTCGGAGGGAGAGAGCAGTACTTC